This TCR beta chain was sequenced during a study of blood T cell repertoires in COVID-19. Study-level information: In each case, the material was cDNA or gDNA derived from T cells, B-cell-depleted T cells, or PBMCs.

With 1 base clipped from V and 9 bases from J, the junction kept 9 bases outside the gene matches. Looked up from germline, CDR1 is MGHRA and CDR2 is YSYEKL. The CDR3 covers 16 residues. Using immunoSEQ multiplex PCR, the repertoire was profiled, and TCRdb retains in-frame clones only, with some absent. The sample has about 140,000 clones, about 80% seen once. Source material: peripheral blood. The receptor comes from a woman aged 55-70 years with acute or convalescent COVID-19. The chain has TRBV4-1 and TRBJ1-6; TRBD1 aligns across 7 bases. DNA for the CDR3: TGCGCCAGCAGCCAAGCCAGGACAGGCTTAATTTCACCCCTCCACTTT. Encoded protein: CASSQARTGLISPLHF.